This TCR beta chain is from a study of Ad26.COV2.S vaccination and SARS-CoV-2 variants. The study's findings and limits: Similar non-spike TCR breadth was seen in vaccine and placebo recipients.

Sequencing was performed with immunoSEQ multiplex PCR; in TCRdb, only in-frame clones are kept and a portion is missing. This sample carries nearly 400,000 clones, 75% to 90% of them seen once, and the ten largest clones take 1.5% to 2%. V was clipped by 3 bases and J by 4 bases, with 11 bases between them. This CDR3 has 14 residues. The germline V gene encodes CDR1 SGHAT and CDR2 FQDESV (reference sequence). Treatment of the sample: 15 to 20 received Ad26.COV2.S at low or high dose, single or two shots; several received placebo; per-sample allocation not given. The samples date from day 63 after the first vaccine or placebo injection. Note on this clone: Its specificity is unknown.

Sequences were derived from peripheral blood, sampled in a trial of Ad26.COV2.S vaccine versus placebo. This rearrangement joins TRBV11-1 to TRBJ2-3; D is perhaps TRBD1 or TRBD2 (5 bases each). The source of this sequence is a person aged 18-65 years who received the Ad26.COV2.S COVID-19 vaccine or a placebo. In DNA, the CDR3 is TGTGCCAGCAGCTTGGGGACCGGAGCAGATACGCAGTATTTT. This codes for CASSLGTGADTQYF. Using reference TRBV11-1 and TRBJ2-3 for the parts outside the CDR3, the full variable domain is EAEVAQSPRYKITEKSQAVAFWCDPISGHATLYWYRQILGQGPELLVQFQDESVVDDSQLPKDRFSAERLKGVDSTLKIQPAELGDSAMYLCASSLGTGADTQYFGPGTRLTVL.